The 20 T cell receptor beta chains below come from one sample, sequenced in a study of T cell responses to AZD1222 COVID-19 vaccine. This table comes from immunoSEQ multiplex PCR, and its TCRdb copy is limited to in-frame clones, with some not included. The data hold about 160,000 clones, with about 92% observed a single time. Sequences were derived from peripheral blood, sampled 28 days after the second AZD1222 dose. These receptors all come from an adult who received the AZD1222 COVID-19 vaccine.

The chain links TRBV12-5 to TRBJ2-3; maybe TRBD1 (6 bases). The V gene's germline CDR1 is LGHNT and CDR2 FRNRAP. Trimming removed 0 bases at V and 1 base at J, with 8 bases between. The CDR3 covers 15 residues. As DNA, the CDR3 is TGTGCTAGTGGTTTGGTAGCAGGGGGCACAGATACGCAGTATTTT. Its translation: CASGLVAGGTDTQYF.

This chain uses TRBV2 with TRBJ1-5; a weak D match, TRBD1 (5 bases). Germline values: CDR1 SNHLY, CDR2 FYNNEI. V was clipped by 4 bases and J by 0 bases, with 13 bases between them. The length of the CDR3 is 16 residues. The CDR3 DNA sequence: TGTGCCAGCAGTGTCGGGACGGACTATAGCAATCAGCCCCAGCATTTT. It codes for CASSVGTDYSNQPQHF.

This chain uses TRBV11-3 with TRBJ2-7, with D possibly called TRBD1 or TRBD2 (6 bases each). The CDR3 covers 15 residues. Trimming removed 5 bases at V and 5 bases at J, with 19 bases between. Germline CDR1 and CDR2: SGHNT and YENEEA. The CDR3 region has the DNA TGTGCCAGCAGCCCGGGGGCCCCGACTGTCAACGAGCAGTACTTC. Its translation: CASSPGAPTVNEQYF.

V is TRBV7-9 and J is TRBJ2-7, with 7 bases identical to TRBD2. There are 14 residues in the CDR3. J lost 7 bases, V lost 5 bases, and 11 bases had no gene match. The germline V gene encodes CDR1 SEHNR and CDR2 FQNEAQ (reference sequence). CDR3 in DNA: TGTGCCAGCAGCCCGAGGACTAGTCTGGAAGAGCAGTACTTC. It encodes CASSPRTSLEEQYF.

This clone was observed a single time. The rearrangement joins TRBV7-9 to TRBJ2-7; D is unclear. V was pared by 5 bases and J by 5 bases, with 10 bases between. This CDR3 has 12 residues. Germline V gene data show CDR1 as SEHNR and CDR2 as FQNEAQ (reference sequence). CDR3 bases: TGTGCCAGCAGCCTCGGCGTGGACGAGCAGTACTTC. Translation gives CASSLGVDEQYF.

The chain combines TRBV30 with TRBJ1-1; tentatively, D is TRBD1 (5 bases). V lost 3 bases and J lost 5, with 19 bases in between. This CDR3 has 15 amino acids. Germline CDR1 reads GTSNPN; CDR2 reads SVGIG (reference sequence). CDR3: CAWRGWGSSRTEAFF. In DNA, the CDR3 is TGTGCCTGGAGGGGGTGGGGGTCTTCCCGGACTGAAGCTTTCTTT.

The chain couples TRBV28 to TRBJ2-1, with D possibly being TRBD2 (6 bases). Germline-derived CDR1 and CDR2 are MDHEN and SYDVKM. The V end was cut by 9 bases, the J end by 9 bases, with 18 bases between. CDR3 size: 13 residues. The CDR3: CASLRGQGLEQFF. Written as DNA, the CDR3 is TGTGCCAGTCTCCGGGGCCAGGGACTTGAGCAGTTCTTC.

The chain is built from TRBV11-2 and TRBJ1-1; possible D gene TRBD1, 5 bases. Germline assignment: CDR1 SGHAT and CDR2 FQNNGV. The germline V and J ends were trimmed by 3 bases and 1 base, with 12 bases remaining between them. The CDR3 spans 15 residues. The DNA of the CDR3 is TGTGCCAGCAGCTTTCTGCCAGGGAAGAACACTGAAGCTTTCTTT. Translation: CASSFLPGKNTEAFF.

This rearrangement joins TRBV11-3 to TRBJ1-1; no definite D call. The CDR3 length is 16 residues. Germline V gives CDR1 SGHNT, CDR2 YENEEA. The V and J ends lost 8 bases and 0 bases respectively, with 19 bases between them. The CDR3 loop reads CASHPGYVPLNTEAFF. The CDR3 nucleotides read TGTGCCAGCCATCCGGGGTATGTCCCTCTGAACACTGAAGCTTTCTTT.

The chain is built from TRBV7-9 and TRBJ2-1, with 13 bases aligning to TRBD2. The CDR3 totals 15 residues. CDR1 and CDR2 from the germline V gene are SEHNR and FQNEAQ (reference sequence). V shed 5 bases, J shed 9 bases, and the junction held 7 bases outside the gene matches. CDR3 sequence: CASSLTSGRSGEQFF. DNA of the CDR3: TGTGCCAGCAGCCTGACTAGCGGGAGGTCCGGTGAGCAGTTCTTC.

J is TRBJ2-1 and V is TRBV5-6, with 15 bases fitting TRBD2. The ends lost 3 bases at V and 1 base at J; junction bases unmatched: 2. This CDR3 is built from 17 residues. Per germline, CDR1 SGHDT and CDR2 YYEEEE. For the CDR3, the DNA is TGTGCCAGCAGCTGGGGACTAGCGGGAGGATCCTACAATGAGCAGTTCTTC. It yields the protein CASSWGLAGGSYNEQFF.

The genes are TRBV7-9 and TRBJ2-2; no clear D gene. The germline V gene encodes CDR1 SEHNR and CDR2 FQNEAQ (reference sequence). The CDR3 runs 10 residues. Trimming pared 11 bases from V and 6 bases from J, leaving 7 bases between. The CDR3 sequence is CAALPGELFF. Here the CDR3 DNA reads TGTGCCGCTCTCCCCGGGGAGCTGTTTTTT.

The genes are TRBV5-1 and TRBJ1-4; D remains ambiguous. V was cut by 5 bases and J by 4 bases, with 12 bases left in between. CDR3 length equals 14 residues. Per germline, CDR1 SGHRS and CDR2 YFSETQ. CDR3 in DNA: TGCGCCAGCAGAGTCGGGCTGATTAATGAAAAACTGTTTTTT. Its translation is CASRVGLINEKLFF.

The V gene is TRBV25-1, the J gene TRBJ2-1; 7 bases are shared with TRBD2. The V gene's germline CDR1 is MGHDK and CDR2 SYGVNS. V shed 2 bases and J 6 bases; nucleotides not matched to a gene: 10. CDR3 length equals 16 residues. The CDR3 DNA reads TGTGCCAGCAGTGAAAGATGGCTAGCGGCCGGCAATGAGCAGTTCTTC. This codes for CASSERWLAAGNEQFF. The whole variable domain, remainder taken from reference TRBV25-1 and TRBJ2-1, is EADIYQTPRYLVIGTGKKITLECSQTMGHDKMYWYQQDPGMELHLIHYSYGVNSTEKGDLSSESTVSRIRTEHFPLTLESARPSHTSQYLCASSERWLAAGNEQFFGPGTRLTVL.

This clone showed up just a few times. The chain carries TRBV30 and TRBJ1-4, with D possibly being TRBD1 (6 bases). CDR3 size: 14 residues. V was shortened by 2 bases and J by 6 bases, with 13 bases between the two germline ends. Germline CDR1 is GTSNPN and CDR2 is SVGIG (reference sequence). The CDR3 DNA is TGTGCCTGGAGTAGGCCCGGGACATATGAAAAACTGTTTTTT. Encoded protein: CAWSRPGTYEKLFF.

This chain joins TRBV5-4 and TRBJ2-3; 9 positions agree with TRBD1. This CDR3 region has 16 residues. Germline V CDR1 and CDR2: SGHNT, YYREEE (reference sequence). V dropped 4 bases and J dropped 3; count of bases not matched to a gene: 9. This CDR3 is CASSNPQGAKTDTQYF. The CDR3 region has the DNA TGTGCCAGCAGCAACCCACAGGGGGCGAAGACAGATACGCAGTATTTT.

The chain uses TRBV5-1 and TRBJ2-3, with D perhaps assigned TRBD1 or TRBD2 (5 bases each). V was pared by 9 bases and J by 5 bases, with 19 bases between. The CDR3 covers 14 residues. Germline-derived CDR1 and CDR2 are SGHRS and YFSETQ. CDR3 residues: CATSSGTLGDTQYF. Here the CDR3 DNA reads TGCGCCACCTCATCCGGGACCTTGGGAGATACGCAGTATTTT.

The chain joins TRBV21-1 to TRBJ1-2. TRBV21-1 is annotated as a pseudogene. This CDR3 is built from 18 residues. The CDR3 DNA sequence: TGTGCCAGCGCCCCGAAAAGTCCACCCACTAATCAGGACTATGGCTACACCTTC. Protein product: CASAPKSPPTNQDYGYTF.

This chain links TRBV7-9 with TRBJ1-1, with D possibly TRBD1 on 5 matching bases. CDR3 size: 15 residues. The V gene lost 0 bases and the J gene lost 6 bases, with 14 bases spanning the gap. Germline V gene lookup returns CDR1 SEHNR and CDR2 FQNEAQ (reference sequence). The CDR3 DNA reads TGTGCCAGCAGCTTAGCGACGGGGGTAGGCGCTGAAGCTTTCTTT. Amino acid sequence: CASSLATGVGAEAFF.

The chain carries TRBV5-1 and TRBJ2-3; tentative D call: TRBD2 (6 bases). V lost 4 bases to trimming and J lost 0 bases, with 12 bases between them. This CDR3 contains 15 residues. The germline gives CDR1 SGHRS, CDR2 YFSETQ. The CDR3 DNA follows: TGCGCCAGCAGCCCCTTAAGCGGGAGCACAGATACGCAGTATTTT. This gives the protein CASSPLSGSTDTQYF.